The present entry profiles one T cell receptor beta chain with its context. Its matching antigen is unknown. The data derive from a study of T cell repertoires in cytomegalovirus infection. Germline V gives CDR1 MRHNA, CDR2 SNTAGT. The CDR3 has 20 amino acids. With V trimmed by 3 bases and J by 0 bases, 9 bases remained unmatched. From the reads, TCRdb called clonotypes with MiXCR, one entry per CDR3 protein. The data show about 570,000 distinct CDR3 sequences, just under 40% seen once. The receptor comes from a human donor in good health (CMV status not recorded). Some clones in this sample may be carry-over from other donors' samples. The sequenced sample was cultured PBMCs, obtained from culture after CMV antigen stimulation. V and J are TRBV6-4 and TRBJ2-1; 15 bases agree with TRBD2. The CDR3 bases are TGTGCCAGCAGTGAATCCGGACTAGCGGGGGGGCTGAGCTCCTACAATGAGCAGTTCTTC. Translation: CASSESGLAGGLSSYNEQFF.